The clone carrying this T cell receptor beta chain was found a few times. By way of CD45RO/CCR7/CD25/CD127/CD95/CD27, the CD4+ regulatory, stem cell-like memory, central memory and naive cells were sorted. V dropped 2 bases and J dropped 5 bases, with 12 bases sitting between them. Looked up from germline, CDR1 is SNHLY and CDR2 is FYNNEI. CDR3 length: 14 amino acids. As every portion of the isolated RNA was reverse transcribed, the sequencing read expressed TCRB transcripts. The table came from immunoSEQ multiplex PCR; TCRdb's copy has only in-frame clones and leaves some out. The sample gives more than 300,000 clones, roughly 16% of which show up once; around 0.02% is in the top ten. The data belong to a study of beta chain features in type 1 diabetes.

This receptor was taken from a woman in her late teens or twenties in good health. The chain links TRBV2 to TRBJ1-1; D might be TRBD1 (6 bases). Input material: naive CD4+ T cells from blood. CDR3 loop: CASSEYRATTEAFF. The DNA for the CDR3 is TGTGCCAGCAGTGAATACAGGGCCACTACTGAAGCTTTCTTT.